These 19 T cell receptor beta chains originate from one sample sequenced in a study of Tregs in tolerant kidney transplant recipients. Measured with immunoSEQ multiplex PCR; TCRdb has only the in-frame clones, and not every one. The table lists roughly 250,000 clones, about 80% of them singletons. Sequencing was done on a sample of CD4+ T cells from blood. All receptors derive from a human donor in good health.

This chain links TRBV18 with TRBJ2-1; the D is unclear. The ends were cut back, 3 bases at V and 4 bases at J, with 16 bases in the middle. Germline CDR1 and CDR2: KGHSH and LQKENI. This CDR3 spans 16 amino acids. CDR3 sequence reads: CASSPRLGNLYNEQFF. Here the CDR3 DNA reads TGTGCCAGCTCACCCCGACTCGGCAACTTATACAATGAGCAGTTCTTC.

The chain joins TRBV9 to TRBJ2-1; D may be TRBD1 (5 bases). Germline CDR1 reads SGDLS; CDR2 reads YYNGEE. Deletions cut 0 bases from V and 4 bases from J, with 17 bases between. The CDR3 loop spans 17 amino acids. DNA for the CDR3: TGTGCCAGCAGCGTAGTCCCAACGACGACAGAGTACAATGAGCAGTTCTTC. As protein: CASSVVPTTTEYNEQFF.

This clone showed up just once. The J gene is TRBJ2-7, the V gene TRBV5-5, with D perhaps TRBD1 (6 bases). V dropped 4 bases and J dropped 4 bases, with 18 bases sitting between them. The CDR3 has 15 residues. The germline CDR1 and CDR2 sequences are SGHKS and YYEKEE (reference sequence). In DNA, the CDR3 is TGTGCCAGCAGCCGAACACAGGGTTTCCTTTACGAGCAGTACTTC. It yields the protein CASSRTQGFLYEQYF.

The J gene is TRBJ2-1, the V gene TRBV11-2, with D possibly matching TRBD2 (6 bases). The length of the CDR3 is 15 residues. V dropped 2 bases and J dropped 3 bases, with 11 bases sitting between them. Germline V gene sequence: CDR1 SGHAT, CDR2 FQNNGV. CDR3 region: CASSLIRGSYNEQFF. CDR3 bases: TGTGCCAGCAGCTTAATACGGGGGAGCTACAATGAGCAGTTCTTC.

The chain carries TRBV5-8 and TRBJ2-5; 10 nucleotides match TRBD1. J was trimmed by 1 base and V by 0 bases; bases with no gene match: 3. The CDR3 covers 16 residues. Germline V CDR1 and CDR2: SGHTS, YDEGEE. The CDR3 DNA follows: TGTGCCAGCAGCTTGGGGACAGGGGGGTTCCAAGAGACCCAGTACTTC. Its protein product is CASSLGTGGFQETQYF. Based on the CDR3 plus reference TRBV5-8 and TRBJ2-5, the full variable domain is EAGVTQSPTHLIKTRGQQATLRCSPISGHTSVYWYQQALGLGLQFLLWYDEGEERNRGNFPPRFSGRQFPNYSSELNVNALELEDSALYLCASSLGTGGFQETQYFGPGTRLLVL.

CDR3 protein: CASSEAQGTQYF. DNA of the CDR3: TGTGCCAGCAGTGAAGCTCAGGGGACGCAGTATTTT. This chain uses TRBV2 with TRBJ2-3; a weak D match, TRBD1 (6 bases). Germline V lookup: CDR1 SNHLY, CDR2 FYNNEI. The length of the CDR3 is 12 residues. With 0 bases removed from V and 9 bases from J, the gap between germline ends came to 7 bases.

The rearrangement joins TRBV12-5 to TRBJ1-1, with a weak D call TRBD1 (6 bases). Germline V gene sequence: CDR1 LGHNT, CDR2 FRNRAP. This CDR3 contains 10 residues. CDR3: CAGAGTEAFF. The CDR3 DNA is TGTGCGGGGGCGGGCACTGAAGCTTTCTTT.

CDR3 loop: CASSPYPTGRNNQPQHF. The CDR3 DNA is TGTGCCAGCAGTCCCTACCCGACAGGGCGAAACAATCAGCCCCAGCATTTT. The chain couples TRBV27 to TRBJ1-5; 7 nucleotides match TRBD1. Trimming cost V 5 bases and J 3 bases; bases outside gene matches: 13. Germline CDR1 and CDR2: MNHEY and SMNVEV (reference sequence). This CDR3 contains 17 residues.

The chain carries TRBV9 and TRBJ1-1; 7 bases line up with TRBD1. This CDR3 contains 13 residues. Trimming took 7 bases from V and 5 from J; bases not matched to a gene: 8. Germline V gene lookup returns CDR1 SGDLS and CDR2 YYNGEE. DNA of the CDR3: TGTGCCAGCCAGGGGGGGTTTGGTACTGAAGCTTTCTTT. This encodes CASQGGFGTEAFF.

The chain employs TRBV7-2 and TRBJ1-2, with D unclear. V was pared by 2 bases and J by 8 bases, with 12 bases between. This CDR3 spans 13 amino acids. Germline loops: CDR1 SGHTA, CDR2 FQGNSA. CDR3 nucleotides: TGTGCCAGCAGCTTACTAGTGGCTGGCGGCTACACCTTC. Encoded protein: CASSLLVAGGYTF.

This clone was seen a single time. The J gene is TRBJ2-3, the V gene TRBV9, with D tentatively TRBD1 or TRBD2 (5 bases each). CDR1 and CDR2 from the germline V gene are SGDLS and YYNGEE. The CDR3 runs 15 residues. Trimming took off 3 bases at V and 2 bases at J, with 13 bases between the two ends. Here the CDR3 DNA reads TGTGCCAGCAGCGATCCGGGGCGGTACACAGATACGCAGTATTTT. Translating it yields CASSDPGRYTDTQYF.

V and J are TRBV7-3 and TRBJ2-3; 8 bases line up with TRBD2. The V segment lost 2 bases and the J segment 1 base; nucleotides outside the gene matches: 5. Germline CDR1 reads SGHTA; CDR2 reads FQGTGA. This CDR3 region has 16 residues. CDR3 amino acids: CASSLLPRGGTDTQYF. As DNA, the CDR3 is TGTGCCAGCAGCTTACTTCCGCGGGGGGGCACAGATACGCAGTATTTT. The whole variable domain, remainder taken from reference TRBV7-3 and TRBJ2-3, is GAGVSQTPSNKVTEKGKYVELRCDPISGHTALYWYRQSLGQGPEFLIYFQGTGAADDSGLPNDRFFAVRPEGSVSTLKIQRTERGDSAVYLCASSLLPRGGTDTQYFGPGTRLTVL.

This chain uses TRBV5-1 with TRBJ1-5; unclear D gene. With 1 base removed from V and 6 bases from J, the gap between germline ends came to 8 bases. CDR1 is SGHRS, CDR2 YFSETQ, per germline. This CDR3 comprises 13 residues. The CDR3 sequence: CASSLSGGQPQHF. CDR3 bases: TGCGCCAGCAGCTTGTCGGGTGGTCAGCCCCAGCATTTT.

The rearrangement links TRBV10-3 to TRBJ1-6; 9 bases line up with TRBD1. This CDR3 contains 15 residues. Germline trimming cut 6 bases from V and 7 bases from J; bases unmatched to any gene: 7. Germline lookup yields CDR1 ENHRY and CDR2 SYGVKD. The CDR3 reads CAISPGQGKNSPLHF. Written as DNA, the CDR3 is TGTGCCATCAGCCCGGGACAGGGAAAGAATTCACCCCTCCACTTT.

The genes are TRBV6-5 and TRBJ2-7; D is uncertain. In germline, CDR1 is MNHEY, CDR2 SVGAGI. The ends were cut back, 5 bases at V and 1 base at J, with 12 bases in the middle. CDR3 length: 14 residues. The DNA of the CDR3 is TGTGCCAGCAGTGTAGCCCAAGGGTCCTACGAGCAGTACTTC. Translating it yields CASSVAQGSYEQYF.

This clone appeared a few times. The rearrangement links TRBV5-8 to TRBJ1-4, with D uncertain. Germline V gene sequence: CDR1 SGHTS, CDR2 YDEGEE. V lost 2 bases, J lost 3 bases, and 11 bases lay in between. The CDR3 is 15 residues long. CDR3 nucleotides: TGTGCCAGCAGCTTAAGAAGGACGGCTAATGAAAAACTGTTTTTT. Amino acids: CASSLRRTANEKLFF.

The rearrangement joins TRBV4-2 to TRBJ2-7, with a tentative D call TRBD2 (6 bases). Germline V gene data show CDR1 as LGHNA and CDR2 as YNFKEQ. There are 15 residues in the CDR3. Between the trimmed V and J ends, which lost 0 bases and 2 bases, there was a span of 11 bases. CDR3 residues: CASSQDDGSPYEQYF. The CDR3 bases are TGTGCCAGCAGCCAAGATGACGGGAGTCCCTACGAGCAGTACTTC.

The chain has TRBV7-8 and TRBJ1-4; D is perhaps TRBD1 (5 bases). This CDR3 has 16 amino acids. Trimming stripped 2 bases from V and 1 base from J, with 11 bases between. Germline CDR1 SGHVS, CDR2 FQNEAQ. The DNA of the CDR3 is TGTGCCAGCAGCTTATCGGGGACTCGAACTAATGAAAAACTGTTTTTT. It encodes CASSLSGTRTNEKLFF.

The J gene is TRBJ2-1, the V gene TRBV19, with 7 bases lining up with TRBD1. V was clipped by 8 bases and J by 2 bases; unmatched bases: 3. This CDR3 is built from 13 residues. Germline V CDR1 and CDR2: LNHDA, SQIVND (reference sequence). CDR3 nucleotides: TGTGCCAGTCGGACAGGCACCTACAATGAGCAGTTCTTC. Amino acid sequence: CASRTGTYNEQFF. Together with reference TRBV19 and TRBJ2-1, the CDR3 gives the full variable domain: DGGITQSPKYLFRKEGQNVTLSCEQNLNHDAMYWYRQDPGQGLRLIYYSQIVNDFQKGDIAEGYSVSREKKESFPLTVTSAQKNPTAFYLCASRTGTYNEQFFGPGTRLTVL.